This T cell receptor beta chain was observed in a study of T cells in Graves' hyperthyroidism and ophthalmopathy. Across the study: The initial diagnosis was the point when peripheral blood was collected, ahead of any treatment. General study findings and limits: In the blood, most expanded thyroid clonotypes above 0.001 appeared as well. From stable hyperthyroidism, ophthalmopathy was separated by a 13 V-J model.

Amplification of TCR beta CDR3 regions used RNA as the template. HTBI primers drove first-round RT-PCR of the TCR CDR3. TCRdb used MiXCR to reprocess the multiplex PCR reads, holding one entry per CDR3 protein. The sample contains 600,000 to 900,000 distinct CDR3 sequences, over 15% of which appear only once. The sample holds a few counts of this clonotype. The target antigen is unknown. The CDR3 sequence is 14 residues long. CDR1 and CDR2 (germline): SGHRS, YFSETQ. V was clipped by 4 bases and J by 7 bases; unmatched bases: 9. Sequences were obtained from blood. This chain connects TRBV5-1 to TRBJ2-5; 8 bases match TRBD1. The clonotype was recovered from a man aged 18 to 29 with Graves' hyperthyroidism. The CDR3: CASSPDRAQGTQYF. The CDR3 nucleotides read TGCGCCAGCAGCCCGGACAGGGCACAGGGGACCCAGTACTTC.